These T cell receptor beta chains were read from a single sample in a study of blood T cells in healthy people across ages. Each CDR3 protein is one row after TCRdb ran MiXCR on the 5' RACE reads. The data hold approximately 2,000,000 distinct CDR3 sequences, with roughly 43% observed a single time. The material sequenced was blood. The receptors were gathered from a human donor in good health. Each CDR3 is given with its conserved first and last residue. A D gene is named only where the DNA matches it firmly. Some rows have no size entry. The others give once, few or many, or a class for an expanded clone.

j_call clone_size v_call d_call cdr3_nt cdr3_aa
TRBJ2-7 NA TRBV5-1 NA TGCGCCAGCAGCTTGGGGTTGGGGGGAGCGGGCGAGCAGTACTTC CASSLGLGGAGEQYF
TRBJ2-1 NA TRBV7-9 TRBD1 TGTGCCAGCAGCCGTTGGGACAGGGAGGTAAATGAGCAGTTCTTC CASSRWDREVNEQFF
TRBJ2-1 NA TRBV6-2/TRBV6-3 TRBD2 TGTGTCACTACTAGCGGGGGTATCGATGAGCAGTTCTTC CVTTSGGIDEQFF
TRBJ2-4 once TRBV27 TRBD1 TGTGCCAGCAGTACCCTACCGGGACAGGGTTTAGACGGGCAGTACTTC CASSTLPGQGLDGQYF
TRBJ2-3 few TRBV2 NA TGTGCCAGCAGTGACGGCAGGGCTGCAGATACGCAGTATTTT CASSDGRAADTQYF
TRBJ1-4 NA TRBV5-1 TRBD1 TGCGCCAGCAGCACGACGGGACAGGGCTTTAGGGAAAAACTGTTTTTT CASSTTGQGFREKLFF
TRBJ2-6 few TRBV10-3 NA TGTGCCATCTCCGGTCTCTCTGGGGCCAACGTCCTGACTTTC CAISGLSGANVLTF
TRBJ1-2 NA TRBV4-1 TRBD1 TGCGCCAGCAGCCTCGTAGGACAGGGGGCCTATGGCTACACCTTC CASSLVGQGAYGYTF
TRBJ2-3 few TRBV7-3 TRBD2 TGTGCCAGCAGTTTTGGGTCTAGCGGGGGCACAGATACGCAGTATTTT CASSFGSSGGTDTQYF
TRBJ2-1 NA TRBV20-1 TRBD2 TGCAGTGCGAGGCTAGCGGGGTCTAGCTCCTACAATGAGCAGTTCTTC CSARLAGSSSYNEQFF
TRBJ2-5 few TRBV6-5 NA TGTGCCAGCAAGACAGGTTTAGAGACCCAGTACTTC CASKTGLETQYF
TRBJ2-3 NA TRBV5-1 TRBD2 TGCGCCAGCAGCTTAATACTAGCGGGGGCGGGGGAAGATACGCAGTATTTT CASSLILAGAGEDTQYF
TRBJ1-2 few TRBV3-1 NA TGTGCCAGCAGCCCGGGTTCCGGGACCGCCTATGGCTACACCTTC CASSPGSGTAYGYTF
TRBJ2-3 few TRBV7-2 TRBD1 TGTGCCAGCAGCAGACAACTGGGAACAGGGGGCACAGATACGCAGTATTTT CASSRQLGTGGTDTQYF
TRBJ1-2 few TRBV7-3 NA TGTGCCAGCAGCTACGAGGACCTCCAAGGCTACACCTTC CASSYEDLQGYTF
TRBJ2-7 few TRBV7-2 TRBD2 TGTGCCAGCAGCGCCCGACTAGCGGGGGGAATTCGGGAGCAGTACTTC CASSARLAGGIREQYF
TRBJ1-5 few TRBV28 NA TGTGCCAGCCTCGGCCAGGGGTTTCAGCAGCCCCAGCATTTT CASLGQGFQQPQHF
TRBJ2-5 few TRBV28 NA TGTGCCAGCAGTTCGCCCCTCATTCGGGACACCCAAGAGACCCAGTACTTC CASSSPLIRDTQETQYF
TRBJ2-1 NA TRBV27 NA TGTGCCAGCAGTTCCCGGGGGCGGAACAATGAGCAGTTCTTC CASSSRGRNNEQFF